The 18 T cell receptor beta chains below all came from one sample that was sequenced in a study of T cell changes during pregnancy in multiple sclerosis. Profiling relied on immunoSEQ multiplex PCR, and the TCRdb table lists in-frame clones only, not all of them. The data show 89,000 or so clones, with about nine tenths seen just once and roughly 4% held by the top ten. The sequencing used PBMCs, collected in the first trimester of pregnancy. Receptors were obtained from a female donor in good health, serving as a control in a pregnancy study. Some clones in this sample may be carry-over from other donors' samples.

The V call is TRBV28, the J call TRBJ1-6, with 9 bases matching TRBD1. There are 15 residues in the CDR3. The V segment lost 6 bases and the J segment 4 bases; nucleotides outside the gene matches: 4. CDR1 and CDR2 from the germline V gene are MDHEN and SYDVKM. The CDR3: CASSRTGAYNSPLHF. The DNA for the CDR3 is TGTGCCAGCAGCCGGACAGGGGCGTATAATTCACCCCTCCACTTT.

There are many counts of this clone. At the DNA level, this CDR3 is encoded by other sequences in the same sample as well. CDR3 sequence reads: CASSEGTGGYNEQFF. CDR3 nucleotide sequence: TGTGCCAGCAGTGAAGGGACGGGGGGGTACAATGAGCAGTTCTTC. The rearrangement joins TRBV6-1 to TRBJ2-1; 8 bases are a match to TRBD2. The CDR3 covers 15 residues. With V trimmed by 1 base and J by 4 bases, 3 bases remained unmatched. Germline values: CDR1 MNHNS, CDR2 SASEGT.

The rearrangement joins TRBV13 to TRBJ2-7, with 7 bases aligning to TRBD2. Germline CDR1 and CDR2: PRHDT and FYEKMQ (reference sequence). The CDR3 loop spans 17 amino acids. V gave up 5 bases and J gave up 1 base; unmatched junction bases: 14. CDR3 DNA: TGTGCCAGCAGCCCACGCTTGGATCGGGAGGAGTCCTACGAGCAGTACTTC. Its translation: CASSPRLDREESYEQYF. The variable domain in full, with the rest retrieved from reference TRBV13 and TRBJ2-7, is AAGVIQSPRHLIKEKRETATLKCYPIPRHDTVYWYQQGPGQDPQFLISFYEKMQSDKGSIPDRFSAQQFSDYHSELNMSSLELGDSALYFCASSPRLDREESYEQYFGPGTRLTVT.

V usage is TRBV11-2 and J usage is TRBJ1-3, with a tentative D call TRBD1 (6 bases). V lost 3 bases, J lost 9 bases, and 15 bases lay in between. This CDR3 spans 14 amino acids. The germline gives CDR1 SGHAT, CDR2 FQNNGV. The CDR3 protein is CASSFLDSSTTIYF. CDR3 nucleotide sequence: TGTGCCAGCAGCTTCCTGGACAGCAGCACCACCATATATTTT.

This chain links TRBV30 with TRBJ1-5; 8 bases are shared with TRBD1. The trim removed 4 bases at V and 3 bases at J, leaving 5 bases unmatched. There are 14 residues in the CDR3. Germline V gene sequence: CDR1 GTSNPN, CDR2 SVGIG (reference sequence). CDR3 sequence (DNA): TGTGCCTGGAATCCAGGGGGCAACAATCAGCCCCAGCATTTT. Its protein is CAWNPGGNNQPQHF.

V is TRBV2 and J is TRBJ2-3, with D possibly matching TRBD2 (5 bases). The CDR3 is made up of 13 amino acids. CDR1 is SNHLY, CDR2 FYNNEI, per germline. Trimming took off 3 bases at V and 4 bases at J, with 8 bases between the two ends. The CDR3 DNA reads TGTGCCAGCAGTGATGACGGGGCAGATACGCAGTATTTT. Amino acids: CASSDDGADTQYF.

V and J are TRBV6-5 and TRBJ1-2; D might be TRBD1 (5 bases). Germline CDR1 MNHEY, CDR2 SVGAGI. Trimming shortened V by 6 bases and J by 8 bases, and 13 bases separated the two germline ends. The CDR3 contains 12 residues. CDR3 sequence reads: CASRQGEGGYTF. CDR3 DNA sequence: TGTGCCAGCAGACAAGGGGAAGGAGGCTACACCTTC.

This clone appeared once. The CDR3 spells CASRGSGDGNTIYF. The DNA of the CDR3 is TGTGCCAGCAGAGGGTCAGGGGACGGAAACACCATATATTTT. The J gene is TRBJ1-3, the V gene TRBV28, with D possibly being TRBD1 (6 bases). Trimming took 6 bases from V and 4 from J, leaving 13 bases between them. Germline CDR1 is MDHEN and CDR2 is SYDVKM. This CDR3 region has 14 residues. Complete variable domain (other parts from reference TRBV28 and TRBJ1-3): DVKVTQSSRYLVKRTGEKVFLECVQDMDHENMFWYRQDPGLGLRLIYFSYDVKMKEKGDIPEGYSVSREKKERFSLILESASTNQTSMYLCASRGSGDGNTIYFGEGSWLTVV.

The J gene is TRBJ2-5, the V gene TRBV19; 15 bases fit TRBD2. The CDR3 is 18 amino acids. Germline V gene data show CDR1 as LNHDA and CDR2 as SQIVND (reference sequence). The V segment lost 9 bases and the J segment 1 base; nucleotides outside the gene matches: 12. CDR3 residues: CARRGLAGGRIFQETQYF. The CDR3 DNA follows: TGTGCCAGGAGAGGACTAGCGGGGGGGCGAATATTCCAAGAGACCCAGTACTTC.

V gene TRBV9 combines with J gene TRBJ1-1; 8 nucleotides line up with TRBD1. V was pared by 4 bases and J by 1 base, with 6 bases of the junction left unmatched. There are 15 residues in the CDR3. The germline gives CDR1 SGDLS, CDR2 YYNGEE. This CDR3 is CASSPRTGRNTEAFF. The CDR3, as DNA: TGTGCCAGCAGCCCCCGGACAGGGCGGAACACTGAAGCTTTCTTT.

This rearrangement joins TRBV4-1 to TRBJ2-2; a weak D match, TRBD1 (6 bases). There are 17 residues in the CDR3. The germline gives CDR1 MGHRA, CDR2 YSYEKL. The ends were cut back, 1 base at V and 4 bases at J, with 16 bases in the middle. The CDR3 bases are TGCGCCAGCAGCCAAGTTCCGTTTGGGGACACCACCGGGGAGCTGTTTTTT. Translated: CASSQVPFGDTTGELFF.

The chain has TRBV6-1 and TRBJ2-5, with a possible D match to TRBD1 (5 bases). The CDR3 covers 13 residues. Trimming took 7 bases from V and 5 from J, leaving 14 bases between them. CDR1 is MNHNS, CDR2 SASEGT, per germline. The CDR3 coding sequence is TGTGCCAGCACCATCGGGCCAGGGGAGACCCAGTACTTC. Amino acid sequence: CASTIGPGETQYF.

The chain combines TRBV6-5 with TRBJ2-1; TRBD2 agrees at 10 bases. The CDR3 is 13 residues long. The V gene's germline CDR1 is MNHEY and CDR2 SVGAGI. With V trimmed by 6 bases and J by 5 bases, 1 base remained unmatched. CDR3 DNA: TGTGCCAGCAGCCTAGCGGGAGACAATGAGCAGTTCTTC. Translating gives CASSLAGDNEQFF.

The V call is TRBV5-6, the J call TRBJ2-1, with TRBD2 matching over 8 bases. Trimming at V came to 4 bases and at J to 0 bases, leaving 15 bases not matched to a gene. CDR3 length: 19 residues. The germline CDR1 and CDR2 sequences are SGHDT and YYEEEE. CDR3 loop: CASSVGLAGTGGSYNEQFF. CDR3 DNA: TGTGCCAGCAGCGTGGGGCTAGCGGGCACGGGGGGCTCCTACAATGAGCAGTTCTTC.

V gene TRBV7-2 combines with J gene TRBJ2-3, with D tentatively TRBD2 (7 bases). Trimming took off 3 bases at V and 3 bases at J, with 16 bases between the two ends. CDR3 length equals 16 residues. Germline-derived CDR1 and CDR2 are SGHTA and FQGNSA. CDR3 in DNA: TGTGCCAGCAGCTTGGCTGGGGGGGCGGGAACAGATACGCAGTATTTT. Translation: CASSLAGGAGTDTQYF.

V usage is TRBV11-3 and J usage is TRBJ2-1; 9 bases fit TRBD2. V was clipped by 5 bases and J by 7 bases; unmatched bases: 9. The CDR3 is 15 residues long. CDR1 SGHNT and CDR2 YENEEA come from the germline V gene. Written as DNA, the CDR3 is TGTGCCAGCAGCCCGGGACTAGCATCCTGGAATGAGCAGTTCTTC. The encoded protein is CASSPGLASWNEQFF.

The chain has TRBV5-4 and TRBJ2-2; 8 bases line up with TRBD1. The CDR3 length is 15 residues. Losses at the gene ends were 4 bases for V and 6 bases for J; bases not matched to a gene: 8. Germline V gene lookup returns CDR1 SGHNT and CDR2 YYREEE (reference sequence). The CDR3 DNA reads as TGTGCCAGCAGCCGCGGACAGGGAGTCCCCGGGGAGCTGTTTTTT. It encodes CASSRGQGVPGELFF.

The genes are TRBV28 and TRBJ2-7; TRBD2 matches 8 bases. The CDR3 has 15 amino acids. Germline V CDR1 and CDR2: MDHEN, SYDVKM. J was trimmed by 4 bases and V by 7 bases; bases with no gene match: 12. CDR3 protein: CASTPPPGGQYEQYF. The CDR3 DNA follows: TGTGCCAGCACGCCTCCTCCGGGGGGGCAGTACGAGCAGTACTTC.